This T cell receptor beta chain appears in the sequencing data of a study of blood T cell repertoires in COVID-19. Looking at the study overall: COVID-19 samples collected from the United States, Italy and Spain covered acute and convalescent phases.

Trimming took 1 base from V and 0 from J, leaving 7 bases between them. CDR3 length equals 14 residues. Germline assignment: CDR1 SGHTA and CDR2 FQGNSA. Assay: immunoSEQ multiplex PCR; the TCRdb copy retains only in-frame clones and omits some. This sample yields some 130,000 clones, of which 75% to 90% are seen a single time; roughly 2.9% belongs to the top ten. This clone was found once. The gene calls are TRBV7-2 and TRBJ2-7, with D perhaps TRBD1 (5 bases). The TCR sequence derives from a man in his sixties with active or convalescent COVID-19. Sequencing was done on a sample of peripheral blood. The CDR3 here is CASSLGQTSYEQYF. In nucleotides, the CDR3 is TGTGCCAGCAGCTTAGGACAGACCTCCTACGAGCAGTACTTC.